These 12 T cell receptor beta chains originate from one sample sequenced in a study of cytomegalovirus exposure and HLA in healthy donors (dated by TCRdb to 2016 to 2017). Receptor libraries were prepared by the immunoSEQ multiplex PCR assay. For the multiplex PCR, a mixture combining 60 forward primers for TCR Vbeta segments and 13 reverse primers for TCR Jbeta segments was used. Held by TCRdb, this immuneACCESS table contains in-frame sequences only and omits some clones. Under half of the omission traces to an unresolved V gene where checked; the cause of the rest is unknown. The sample table lists 100,000 to 150,000 clones, under 90% of them with a count of one. About 0.63% of the sample is in the top ten clones. The sequenced material came from PBMCs. The origin of the receptors is a man younger than 30 in good health and CMV-seronegative.

J is TRBJ1-6 and V is TRBV2; TRBD1 might be the D (5 bases). CDR1 SNHLY and CDR2 FYNNEI come from the germline V gene. This CDR3 has 13 amino acids. The V and J ends lost 9 bases and 7 bases respectively, with 13 bases between them. CDR3 sequence (DNA): TGTGCCAGACAGGAGAACCCAAATTCACCCCTCCACTTT. This gives the protein CARQENPNSPLHF.

The chain combines TRBV9 with TRBJ2-7, with D hard to call. The V end lost 0 bases, the J end lost 4 bases, and 8 bases lay between the germline ends. In germline, CDR1 is SGDLS, CDR2 YYNGEE. CDR3 length: 13 amino acids. The CDR3 sequence is CASSVGVFYEQYF. CDR3 sequence (DNA): TGTGCCAGCAGCGTAGGTGTATTTTACGAGCAGTACTTC.

This rearrangement joins TRBV28 to TRBJ1-2; D is possibly TRBD1 (6 bases). Germline CDR1 and CDR2: MDHEN and SYDVKM. This CDR3 comprises 14 residues. The V and J ends lost 4 bases and 3 bases respectively, with 12 bases between them. CDR3 residues: CASSYTGYDYGYTF. The CDR3 DNA is TGTGCCAGCAGTTATACAGGGTACGACTATGGCTACACCTTC.

The chain recombines TRBV9 with TRBJ2-7, with D possibly being TRBD2 (6 bases). Germline loops: CDR1 SGDLS, CDR2 YYNGEE. The CDR3 extends over 15 amino acids. V lost 2 bases, J lost 0 bases, and 12 bases lay in between. DNA for the CDR3: TGTGCCAGCAGCGTCGGAGGGTCCAACTCCTACGAGCAGTACTTC. The encoded protein is CASSVGGSNSYEQYF. Complete variable domain (other parts from reference TRBV9 and TRBJ2-7): DSGVTQTPKHLITATGQRVTLRCSPRSGDLSVYWYQQSLDQGLQFLIQYYNGEERAKGNILERFSAQQFPDLHSELNLSSLELGDSALYFCASSVGGSNSYEQYFGPGTRLTVT.

This sequence joins TRBV30 and TRBJ2-1, with TRBD2 matching over 11 bases. The ends lost 4 bases at V and 6 bases at J; junction bases unmatched: 2. The length of the CDR3 is 13 residues. The V gene's germline CDR1 is GTSNPN and CDR2 SVGIG (reference sequence). CDR3 in amino acids: CAWTTSGGNEQFF. The CDR3 nucleotides are TGTGCCTGGACCACTAGCGGGGGCAATGAGCAGTTCTTC.

The chain combines TRBV30 with TRBJ1-4, with a possible D match to TRBD1 (5 bases). This CDR3 comprises 15 residues. Germline CDR1 and CDR2: GTSNPN and SVGIG (reference sequence). V lost 1 base to trimming and J lost 4 bases, with 13 bases between them. DNA of the CDR3: TGTGCCTGGAGTGAGGGGAGGTCGAGTAATGAAAAACTGTTTTTT. Protein: CAWSEGRSSNEKLFF. The full variable domain, with the rest looked up from reference TRBV30 and TRBJ1-4, is SQTIHQWPATLVQPVGSPLSLECTVEGTSNPNLYWYRQAAGRGLQLLFYSVGIGQISSEVPQNLSASRPQDRQFILSSKKLLLSDSGFYLCAWSEGRSSNEKLFFGSGTQLSVL.

The CDR3 protein is CASSRELEDTQYF. The CDR3 DNA reads as TGCGCCAGCAGCCGAGAACTAGAGGATACGCAGTATTTT. This rearrangement joins TRBV10-1 to TRBJ2-3; possibly TRBD2 for D (5 bases). The V end lost 6 bases, the J end lost 6 bases, and 13 bases lay between the germline ends. CDR1 and CDR2 (germline): WNHNN, SYGVQD (reference sequence). This CDR3 has 13 amino acids.

This clone was counted a few times. The V and J genes are TRBV28 and TRBJ1-1; D may be TRBD1 (6 bases). Germline V gene data show CDR1 as MDHEN and CDR2 as SYDVKM. The V and J ends lost 3 bases and 7 bases respectively, with 6 bases between them. CDR3 size: 11 residues. The CDR3 sequence: CASSLDSEAFF. As DNA, the CDR3 is TGTGCCAGCAGTTTGGACAGTGAAGCTTTCTTT.

The chain uses TRBV19 and TRBJ1-1, with 10 bases that match TRBD1. Germline CDR1 reads LNHDA; CDR2 reads SQIVND (reference sequence). V lost 5 bases to trimming and J lost 3 bases; unmatched junction nucleotides: 9. This CDR3 spans 16 amino acids. For the CDR3, the DNA is TGTGCCAGTAGTCCCGGGACAGGGGAGTGGTACACTGAAGCTTTCTTT. It codes for CASSPGTGEWYTEAFF.

V and J are TRBV27 and TRBJ1-4, with no clear D. The CDR3 covers 15 residues. Trimming pared 0 bases from V and 6 bases from J, leaving 11 bases between. The V gene's germline CDR1 is MNHEY and CDR2 SMNVEV (reference sequence). DNA for the CDR3: TGTGCCAGCAGTTTATCGATGAGAACCGATGAAAAACTGTTTTTT. Its protein product is CASSLSMRTDEKLFF. Using reference TRBV27 and TRBJ1-4 for the parts outside the CDR3, the full variable domain is EAQVTQNPRYLITVTGKKLTVTCSQNMNHEYMSWYRQDPGLGLRQIYYSMNVEVTDKGDVPEGYKVSRKEKRNFPLILESPSPNQTSLYFCASSLSMRTDEKLFFGSGTQLSVL.

The chain employs TRBV11-2 and TRBJ1-1, with D uncertain. Trimming left V 3 bases short and J 0 bases short, with 17 bases between. Germline V gene lookup returns CDR1 SGHAT and CDR2 FQNNGV. The CDR3 runs 17 residues. The CDR3 reads CASSFPFWEGLNTEAFF. CDR3 DNA sequence: TGTGCCAGCAGCTTTCCCTTTTGGGAGGGCTTGAACACTGAAGCTTTCTTT.

The sample holds one count of this clone. This chain links TRBV10-2 with TRBJ1-6, with D perhaps matching TRBD1 (6 bases). The CDR3 has 14 residues. Germline lookup yields CDR1 WSHSY and CDR2 SAAADI. Trimming left V 9 bases short and J 9 bases short, with 18 bases between. The CDR3 loop is CASQEGGGRSPLHF. The CDR3 DNA follows: TGCGCCAGTCAAGAGGGGGGGGGTCGTTCACCCCTCCACTTT.